The 30 T cell receptor beta chains below come from one sample, sequenced in a study of tumor-infiltrating lymphocytes in localized non-small cell lung cancer. Assay: immunoSEQ multiplex PCR; the TCRdb copy retains only in-frame clones and omits some. The sample records 3,000 or so clones, 65% being singletons. Sequences were obtained from uninvolved lung tissue not adjacent to the tumor. These receptors all stem from a human donor with non-small cell lung cancer.

The CDR3 loop reads CASSSRFLGSTDTQYF. For the CDR3, the DNA is TGTGCCAGCAGCTCCCGGTTCTTGGGGAGCACAGATACGCAGTATTTT. The chain carries TRBV13 and TRBJ2-3; unclear D gene. Deletions cut 4 bases from V and 0 bases from J, with 14 bases between. Looked up from germline, CDR1 is PRHDT and CDR2 is FYEKMQ (reference sequence). CDR3 length: 16 residues.

This chain joins TRBV20-1 and TRBJ1-1; D ambiguous. The CDR3 runs to 11 residues. Trimming took 1 base from V and 4 from J, leaving 4 bases between them. In germline, CDR1 is DFQATT, CDR2 SNEGSKA (reference sequence). The CDR3 region is CSARGATEAFF. CDR3 sequence (DNA): TGCAGTGCTAGAGGGGCCACTGAAGCTTTCTTT.

This chain uses TRBV7-8 with TRBJ1-5; D call uncertain. The V end was cut by 4 bases, the J end by 2 bases, with 9 bases between. CDR1 and CDR2 from the germline V gene are SGHVS and FQNEAQ. This CDR3 has 14 amino acids. The CDR3 coding sequence is TGTGCCAGCAGCTCAGGTCAGGGCAATCAGCCCCAGCATTTT. Its translation: CASSSGQGNQPQHF.

This chain joins TRBV18 and TRBJ1-1, with D uncertain. Germline V gene lookup returns CDR1 KGHSH and CDR2 LQKENI. There are 14 residues in the CDR3. The ends were cut back, 0 bases at V and 0 bases at J, with 5 bases in the middle. The CDR3 here is CASSPPWMNTEAFF. The CDR3 DNA reads TGTGCCAGCTCACCACCGTGGATGAACACTGAAGCTTTCTTT.

The CDR3 DNA reads as TGTGCCAGCAGTGATCCTAGAGGGACTGGCTATAAAGAGACCCAGTACTTC. Encoded protein: CASSDPRGTGYKETQYF. V is TRBV25-1 and J is TRBJ2-5, with D perhaps TRBD2 (6 bases). Germline V CDR1 and CDR2: MGHDK, SYGVNS. V was pared by 3 bases and J by 3 bases, with 20 bases between. This CDR3 spans 17 amino acids. The entire variable domain, with the rest obtained from reference TRBV25-1 and TRBJ2-5, is as follows: EADIYQTPRYLVIGTGKKITLECSQTMGHDKMYWYQQDPGMELHLIHYSYGVNSTEKGDLSSESTVSRIRTEHFPLTLESARPSHTSQYLCASSDPRGTGYKETQYFGPGTRLLVL.

This clone was seen more than once but under ten times. The chain employs TRBV29-1 and TRBJ2-5, with D uncertain. The V gene lost 4 bases and the J gene lost 3 bases, with 6 bases spanning the gap. This CDR3 comprises 11 residues. Germline values: CDR1 SQVTM, CDR2 ANQGSEA. The CDR3 nucleotides are TGCAGCGTTGGTTGGGAAGAGACCCAGTACTTC. This translates into CSVGWEETQYF.

The rearrangement links TRBV6-5 to TRBJ2-7; possible D gene TRBD1, 6 bases. The V gene lost 8 bases and the J gene lost 5 bases, with 10 bases spanning the gap. The CDR3 is made up of 11 amino acids. Germline CDR1 and CDR2: MNHEY and SVGAGI. CDR3 DNA: TGTGCCAGCCGACAGGCCCACGAGCAGTACTTC. Residues: CASRQAHEQYF.

This clone was seen a few times. The chain links TRBV29-1 to TRBJ2-5; 7 bases line up with TRBD2. With 3 bases clipped from V and 4 bases from J, the junction kept 5 bases outside the gene matches. This CDR3 comprises 13 residues. The germline V gene encodes CDR1 SQVTM and CDR2 ANQGSEA. This chain's CDR3 is CSVDGLERETQYF. The CDR3 DNA reads TGCAGCGTTGATGGACTAGAGAGAGAGACCCAGTACTTC.

This chain uses TRBV29-1 with TRBJ2-2; D gene ambiguous. In germline, CDR1 is SQVTM, CDR2 ANQGSEA. Trimming cost V 2 bases and J 4 bases, with 8 bases left between them. The CDR3 consists of 13 residues. The CDR3 DNA reads as TGCAGCGTTGAATTCGTCGTCACCGGGGAGCTGTTTTTT. Protein product: CSVEFVVTGELFF.

V usage is TRBV30 and J usage is TRBJ1-2, with D possibly matching TRBD1 (6 bases). CDR3 length: 12 residues. Germline loops: CDR1 GTSNPN, CDR2 SVGIG (reference sequence). V was cut by 2 bases and J by 8 bases, with 12 bases left in between. The CDR3 sequence is CAWSYGGRGYTF. CDR3 DNA sequence: TGTGCCTGGAGTTACGGGGGCAGGGGCTACACCTTC. Supplemented by reference TRBV30 and TRBJ1-2, the full variable domain reads SQTIHQWPATLVQPVGSPLSLECTVEGTSNPNLYWYRQAAGRGLQLLFYSVGIGQISSEVPQNLSASRPQDRQFILSSKKLLLSDSGFYLCAWSYGGRGYTFGSGTRLTVV.

The chain combines TRBV2 with TRBJ1-4, with D unclear. Looked up from germline, CDR1 is SNHLY and CDR2 is FYNNEI. CDR3 length: 14 residues. V was trimmed by 7 bases and J by 4 bases, leaving 13 bases between them. The CDR3 sequence: CASTTDVGNEKLFF. CDR3 in DNA: TGTGCCAGCACGACGGACGTGGGTAATGAAAAACTGTTTTTT.

Here the CDR3 reads CASSLDRGRETQYF. The CDR3 DNA follows: TGTGCCAGCAGTCTCGACAGGGGGCGGGAGACCCAGTACTTC. The chain has TRBV28 and TRBJ2-5; 10 bases map to TRBD1. This CDR3 contains 14 residues. CDR1 is MDHEN, CDR2 SYDVKM, per germline. The V segment lost 5 bases and the J segment 5 bases; nucleotides outside the gene matches: 5.

The chain recombines TRBV6-5 with TRBJ1-2; 7 bases are shared with TRBD1. J was trimmed by 3 bases and V by 6 bases; bases with no gene match: 7. The CDR3 contains 14 residues. In germline, CDR1 is MNHEY, CDR2 SVGAGI. DNA for the CDR3: TGTGCCAGCAGAGGGACAGCTATGTACTATGGCTACACCTTC. It translates to CASRGTAMYYGYTF.

The rearrangement links TRBV29-1 to TRBJ2-7, with D perhaps matching TRBD1 or TRBD2 (7 bases each). V dropped 6 bases and J dropped 7 bases, with 22 bases sitting between them. CDR3 size: 14 residues. Per the germline V gene, CDR1 is SQVTM and CDR2 is ANQGSEA. The CDR3: CSVAGYRGAGEQYF. The CDR3 DNA reads TGCAGCGTCGCAGGCTACAGGGGAGCGGGGGAGCAGTACTTC.

The gene calls are TRBV30 and TRBJ2-5; TRBD2 is a possible D gene (5 bases). The V gene lost 2 bases and the J gene lost 0 bases, with 7 bases spanning the gap. CDR3 length equals 13 residues. The germline CDR1 and CDR2 sequences are GTSNPN and SVGIG (reference sequence). The CDR3 coding sequence is TGTGCCTGGAGTTTAGCGTACCAAGAGACCCAGTACTTC. Translated: CAWSLAYQETQYF.

The chain recombines TRBV10-3 with TRBJ2-5; D is possibly TRBD2 (6 bases). With 0 bases removed from V and 5 bases from J, the gap between germline ends came to 22 bases. From germline, CDR1 is ENHRY and CDR2 SYGVKD. The CDR3 spans 18 residues. CDR3 amino acids: CAISESNGGERQRETQYF. The CDR3 bases are TGTGCCATCAGTGAGTCGAACGGGGGTGAACGCCAAAGGGAGACCCAGTACTTC.

The J gene is TRBJ2-6, the V gene TRBV9; D is possibly TRBD1 (6 bases). CDR3 length equals 14 residues. V was pared by 3 bases and J by 2 bases, with 6 bases between. CDR1 is SGDLS and CDR2 is YYNGEE in the germline V gene. The CDR3 reads CASSDRAGANVLTF. The CDR3 DNA follows: TGTGCCAGCAGCGACAGGGCTGGGGCCAACGTCCTGACTTTC.

The sample holds one count of this clone. This sequence joins TRBV5-1 and TRBJ2-7; D possibly uses TRBD1 or TRBD2 (5 bases each). This CDR3 is built from 15 residues. CDR1 and CDR2 (germline): SGHRS, YFSETQ. Trimming stripped 3 bases from V and 4 bases from J, with 17 bases between. The CDR3 loop is CASSSPDGTKYEQYF. DNA of the CDR3: TGCGCCAGCAGCTCTCCGGACGGGACCAAGTACGAGCAGTACTTC.

This chain joins TRBV19 and TRBJ2-5, with D possibly called TRBD1 or TRBD2 (5 bases each). Germline-derived CDR1 and CDR2 are LNHDA and SQIVND (reference sequence). The CDR3 sequence is 15 residues long. The V end was cut by 5 bases, the J end by 7 bases, with 20 bases between. The CDR3 here is CASSLIPGPVGTQYF. CDR3 in DNA: TGTGCCAGTAGTCTCATTCCGGGACCGGTCGGGACCCAGTACTTC.

This clone was counted a single time. J is TRBJ1-1 and V is TRBV29-1, with D unresolved. Germline V gene lookup returns CDR1 SQVTM and CDR2 ANQGSEA. This CDR3 contains 12 residues. The germline V and J ends were trimmed by 7 bases and 1 base, with 10 bases remaining between them. CDR3 nucleotides: TGCAGCGCTCGACGGGCGAACACTGAAGCTTTCTTT. Protein product: CSARRANTEAFF.

In its sample, this clone was seen once. The CDR3 spells CASSEGTGAWEQYF. The CDR3 DNA is TGTGCCAGCAGTGAAGGAACGGGGGCCTGGGAGCAGTACTTC. The chain has TRBV6-1 and TRBJ2-7; D could derive from TRBD1 or TRBD2 (6 bases each). Trimming shortened V by 1 base and J by 7 bases, and 14 bases separated the two germline ends. The CDR3 spans 14 residues. Germline values: CDR1 MNHNS, CDR2 SASEGT.

This clone came up a few times. The V call is TRBV12-5, the J call TRBJ2-7; 10 nucleotides line up with TRBD1. This CDR3 has 17 residues. Germline V gene data show CDR1 as LGHNT and CDR2 as FRNRAP. V shed 1 base, J shed 3 bases, and the junction held 9 bases outside the gene matches. The CDR3 region is CASGLGSPGTGDYEQYF. The CDR3 DNA reads as TGTGCTAGTGGTTTGGGCAGTCCCGGGACAGGGGACTACGAGCAGTACTTC.

This clone was observed once. This chain uses TRBV30 with TRBJ1-1, with a weak D call TRBD1 (5 bases). CDR3 length: 14 residues. Germline CDR1 is GTSNPN and CDR2 is SVGIG (reference sequence). The V end lost 5 bases, the J end lost 0 bases, and 13 bases lay between the germline ends. For the CDR3, the DNA is TGTGCCTGGTCTCCGGGACGGCTGAACACTGAAGCTTTCTTT. Its protein is CAWSPGRLNTEAFF.

This chain links TRBV18 with TRBJ2-6; TRBD2 matches 10 bases. The CDR3 is 17 amino acids. V was clipped by 3 bases and J by 7 bases; unmatched bases: 9. CDR1 is KGHSH and CDR2 is LQKENI in the germline V gene. CDR3 bases: TGTGCCAGCTCACCCCCGGCTAGCGGGAGTGGCGCCAACGTCCTGACTTTC. This sequence encodes CASSPPASGSGANVLTF. The complete variable domain, with remaining parts taken from reference TRBV18 and TRBJ2-6, reads NAGVMQNPRHLVRRRGQEARLRCSPMKGHSHVYWYRQLPEEGLKFMVYLQKENIIDESGMPKERFSAEFPKEGPSILRIQQVVRGDSAAYFCASSPPASGSGANVLTFGAGSRLTVL.

The rearrangement links TRBV4-1 to TRBJ2-6; no reliable D call. The CDR3 has 18 residues. V shed 0 bases and J shed 0 bases, with 12 bases lying between them. From germline, CDR1 is MGHRA and CDR2 YSYEKL. CDR3 nucleotide sequence: TGCGCCAGCAGCCAAGATTTGGGGTTGGGCTCTGGGGCCAACGTCCTGACTTTC. The encoded protein is CASSQDLGLGSGANVLTF.

The chain carries TRBV5-8 and TRBJ2-1; D gene unclear. This CDR3 contains 15 residues. The germline CDR1 and CDR2 sequences are SGHTS and YDEGEE. Between the trimmed V and J ends, which lost 6 bases and 7 bases, there was a span of 20 bases. CDR3 sequence: CASTGNGERWNEQFF. CDR3 bases: TGTGCCAGCACTGGTAATGGGGAAAGATGGAATGAGCAGTTCTTC.

The V call is TRBV9, the J call TRBJ2-1; TRBD1 aligns across 11 bases. Trimming took 3 bases from V and 0 from J; bases not matched to a gene: 14. There are 20 residues in the CDR3. Germline V gene sequence: CDR1 SGDLS, CDR2 YYNGEE. The CDR3 reads CASSGAWDRGTPSSYNEQFF. In DNA form, the CDR3 reads TGTGCCAGCAGCGGAGCCTGGGACAGGGGGACCCCTAGCTCCTACAATGAGCAGTTCTTC. Drawing the rest from reference TRBV9 and TRBJ2-1, the complete variable domain is DSGVTQTPKHLITATGQRVTLRCSPRSGDLSVYWYQQSLDQGLQFLIQYYNGEERAKGNILERFSAQQFPDLHSELNLSSLELGDSALYFCASSGAWDRGTPSSYNEQFFGPGTRLTVL.

J is TRBJ2-1 and V is TRBV6-7; D is uncertain. TRBV6-7 carries the ORF label, with uncertain function. This CDR3 contains 11 residues. V was clipped by 2 bases and J by 6 bases, with 2 bases between them. The CDR3 reads CASSYGNEQFF. CDR3 nucleotides: TGTGCCAGCAGTTACGGCAATGAGCAGTTCTTC.

The CDR3 coding sequence is TGTGCCAGCAGTTATCTACTAGCGGGAGGGCAAAATGAGCAGTTCTTC. Its translation: CASSYLLAGGQNEQFF. The gene calls are TRBV6-5 and TRBJ2-1; 13 bases agree with TRBD2. With V trimmed by 3 bases and J by 7 bases, 6 bases remained unmatched. Per germline, CDR1 MNHEY and CDR2 SVGAGI. The CDR3 is 16 amino acids.

The V gene is TRBV10-2, the J gene TRBJ2-7; TRBD1 matches at 7 bases. J lost 0 bases, V lost 2 bases, and 1 base had no gene match. This CDR3 contains 14 residues. Germline-derived CDR1 and CDR2 are WSHSY and SAAADI. Here the CDR3 DNA reads TGCGCCAGCAGTGAGGGGGACAGCTCCTACGAGCAGTACTTC. Translating it yields CASSEGDSSYEQYF.